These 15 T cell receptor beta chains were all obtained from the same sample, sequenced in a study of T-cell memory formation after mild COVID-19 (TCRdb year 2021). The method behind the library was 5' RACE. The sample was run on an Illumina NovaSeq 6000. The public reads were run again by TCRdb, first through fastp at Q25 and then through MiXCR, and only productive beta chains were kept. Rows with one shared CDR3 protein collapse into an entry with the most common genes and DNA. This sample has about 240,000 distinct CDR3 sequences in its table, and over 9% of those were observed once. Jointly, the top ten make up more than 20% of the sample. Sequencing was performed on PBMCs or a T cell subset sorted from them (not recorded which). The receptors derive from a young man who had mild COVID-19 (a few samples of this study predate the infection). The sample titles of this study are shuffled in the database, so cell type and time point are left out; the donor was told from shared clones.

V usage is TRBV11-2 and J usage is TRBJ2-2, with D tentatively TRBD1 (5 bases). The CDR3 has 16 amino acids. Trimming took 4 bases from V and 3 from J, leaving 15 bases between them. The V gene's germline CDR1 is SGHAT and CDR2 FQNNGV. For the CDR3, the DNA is TGTGCCAGCAGCTCCTTAGCCAGGGTGGACACCGGGGAGCTGTTTTTT. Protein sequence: CASSSLARVDTGELFF.

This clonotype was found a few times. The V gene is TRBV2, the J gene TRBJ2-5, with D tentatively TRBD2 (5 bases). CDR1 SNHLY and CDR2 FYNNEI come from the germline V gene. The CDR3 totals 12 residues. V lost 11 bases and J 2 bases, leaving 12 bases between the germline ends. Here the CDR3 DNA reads TGTGCCTCTACCGGGATGCAAGAGACCCAGTACTTC. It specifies CASTGMQETQYF.

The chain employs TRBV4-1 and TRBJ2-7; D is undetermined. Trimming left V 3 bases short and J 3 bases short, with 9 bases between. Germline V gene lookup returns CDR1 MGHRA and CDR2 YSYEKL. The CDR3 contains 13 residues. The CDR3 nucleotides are TGCGCCAGCAGCCAGGAGTGGGGCTACGAGCAGTACTTC. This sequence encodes CASSQEWGYEQYF.

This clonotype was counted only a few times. Here the CDR3 reads CASSLDLRDKETQYF. As DNA, the CDR3 is TGTGCCAGCAGCTTAGACCTTCGAGACAAAGAGACCCAGTACTTC. V and J are TRBV11-2 and TRBJ2-5; no definite D call. V shed 0 bases and J shed 3 bases, with 11 bases lying between them. The CDR3 is 15 residues long. CDR1 is SGHAT and CDR2 is FQNNGV in the germline V gene.

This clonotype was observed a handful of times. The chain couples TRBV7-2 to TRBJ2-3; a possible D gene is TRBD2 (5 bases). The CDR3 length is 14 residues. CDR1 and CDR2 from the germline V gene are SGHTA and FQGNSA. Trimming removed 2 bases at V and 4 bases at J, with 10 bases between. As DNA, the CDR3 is TGTGCCAGCAGCTTAAGGAGGTTCCCAGATACGCAGTATTTT. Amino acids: CASSLRRFPDTQYF.

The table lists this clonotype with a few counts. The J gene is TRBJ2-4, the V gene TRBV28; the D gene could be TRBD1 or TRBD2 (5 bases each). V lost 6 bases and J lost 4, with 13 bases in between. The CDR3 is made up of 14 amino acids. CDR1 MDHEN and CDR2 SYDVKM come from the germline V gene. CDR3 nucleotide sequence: TGTGCCAGCAGCCCCCTGGGGGTTAAAAACATTCAGTACTTC. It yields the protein CASSPLGVKNIQYF. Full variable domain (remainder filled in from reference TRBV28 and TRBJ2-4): DVKVTQSSRYLVKRTGEKVFLECVQDMDHENMFWYRQDPGLGLRLIYFSYDVKMKEKGDIPEGYSVSREKKERFSLILESASTNQTSMYLCASSPLGVKNIQYFGAGTRLSVL.

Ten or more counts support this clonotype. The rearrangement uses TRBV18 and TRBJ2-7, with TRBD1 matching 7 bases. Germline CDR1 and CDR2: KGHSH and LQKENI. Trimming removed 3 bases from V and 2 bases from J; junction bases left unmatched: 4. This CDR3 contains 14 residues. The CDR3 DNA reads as TGTGCCAGCTCACCCCGACAGGGAACCTACGAGCAGTACTTC. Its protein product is CASSPRQGTYEQYF.

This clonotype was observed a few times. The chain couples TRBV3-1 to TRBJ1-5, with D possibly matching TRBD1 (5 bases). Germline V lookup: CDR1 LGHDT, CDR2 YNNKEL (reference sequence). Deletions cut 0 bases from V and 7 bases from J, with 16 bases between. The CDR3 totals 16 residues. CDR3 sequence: CASSQEGMGVDQPQHF. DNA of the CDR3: TGTGCCAGCAGCCAAGAGGGTATGGGGGTAGACCAGCCCCAGCATTTT.

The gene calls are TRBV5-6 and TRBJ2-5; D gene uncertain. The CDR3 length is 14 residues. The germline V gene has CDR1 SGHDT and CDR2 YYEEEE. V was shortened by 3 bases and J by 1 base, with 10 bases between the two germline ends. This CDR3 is CASSSPSGQETQYF. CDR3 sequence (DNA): TGTGCCAGCAGCTCCCCCTCAGGCCAAGAGACCCAGTACTTC.

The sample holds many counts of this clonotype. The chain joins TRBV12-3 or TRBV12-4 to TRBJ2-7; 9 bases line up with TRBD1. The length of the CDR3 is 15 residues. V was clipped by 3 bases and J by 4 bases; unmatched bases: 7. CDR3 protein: CASSLEGQGAYEQYF. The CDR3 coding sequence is TGTGCCAGCAGTTTGGAGGGACAGGGAGCATACGAGCAGTACTTC.

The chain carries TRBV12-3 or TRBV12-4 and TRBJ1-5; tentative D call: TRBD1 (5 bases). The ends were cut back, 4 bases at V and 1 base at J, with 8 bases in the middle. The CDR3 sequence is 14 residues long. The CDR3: CASSYRDSNQPQHF. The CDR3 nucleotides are TGTGCCAGCAGTTACCGGGACAGCAATCAGCCCCAGCATTTT.

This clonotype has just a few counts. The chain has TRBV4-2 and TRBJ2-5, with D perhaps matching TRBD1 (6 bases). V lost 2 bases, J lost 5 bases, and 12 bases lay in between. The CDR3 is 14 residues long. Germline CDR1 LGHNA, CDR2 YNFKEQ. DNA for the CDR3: TGTGCCAGCAGCCAACCAGGGGAGTCCGAGACCCAGTACTTC. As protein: CASSQPGESETQYF.

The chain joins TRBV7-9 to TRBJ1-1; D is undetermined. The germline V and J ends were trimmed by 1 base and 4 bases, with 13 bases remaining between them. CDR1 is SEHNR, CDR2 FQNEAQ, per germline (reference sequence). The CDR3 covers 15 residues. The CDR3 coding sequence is TGTGCCAGCAGCTTAGACTACAGCCGATTCACTGAAGCTTTCTTT. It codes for CASSLDYSRFTEAFF.

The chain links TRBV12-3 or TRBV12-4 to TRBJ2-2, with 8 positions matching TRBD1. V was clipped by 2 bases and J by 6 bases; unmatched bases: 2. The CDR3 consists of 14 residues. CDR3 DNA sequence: TGTGCCAGCAGTTTAATACAGGGGGCCGGGGAGCTGTTTTTT. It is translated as CASSLIQGAGELFF.

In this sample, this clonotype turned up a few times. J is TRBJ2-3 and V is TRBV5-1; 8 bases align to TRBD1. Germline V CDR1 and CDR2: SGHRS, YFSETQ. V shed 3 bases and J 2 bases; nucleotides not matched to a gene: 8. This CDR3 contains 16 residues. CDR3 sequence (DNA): TGCGCCAGCAGCTCAGGGGGCGCGGGTGTCACAGATACGCAGTATTTT. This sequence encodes CASSSGGAGVTDTQYF.